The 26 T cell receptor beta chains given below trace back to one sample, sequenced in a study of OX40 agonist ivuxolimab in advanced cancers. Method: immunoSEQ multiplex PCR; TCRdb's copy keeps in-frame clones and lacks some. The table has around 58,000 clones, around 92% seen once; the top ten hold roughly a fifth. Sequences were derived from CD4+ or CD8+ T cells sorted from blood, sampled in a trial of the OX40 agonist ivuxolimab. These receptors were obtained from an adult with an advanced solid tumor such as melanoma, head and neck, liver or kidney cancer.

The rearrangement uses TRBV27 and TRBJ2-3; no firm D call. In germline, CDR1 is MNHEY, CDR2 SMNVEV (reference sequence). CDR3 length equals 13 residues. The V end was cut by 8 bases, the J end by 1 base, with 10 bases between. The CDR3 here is CASALERTDTQYF. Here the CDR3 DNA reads TGTGCCAGCGCTTTGGAACGCACAGATACGCAGTATTTT.

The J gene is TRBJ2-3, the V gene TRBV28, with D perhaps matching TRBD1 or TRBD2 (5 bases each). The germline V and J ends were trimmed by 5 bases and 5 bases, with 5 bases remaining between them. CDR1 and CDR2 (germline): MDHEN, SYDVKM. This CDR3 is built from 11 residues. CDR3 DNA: TGTGCCAGCAGTGGGGGAGATACGCAGTATTTT. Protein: CASSGGDTQYF.

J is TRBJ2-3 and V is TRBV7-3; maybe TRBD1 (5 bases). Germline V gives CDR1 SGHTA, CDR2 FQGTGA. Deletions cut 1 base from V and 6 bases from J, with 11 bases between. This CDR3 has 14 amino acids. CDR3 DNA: TGTGCCAGCAGCTTAAATGGCAGGGCCGATACGCAGTATTTT. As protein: CASSLNGRADTQYF.

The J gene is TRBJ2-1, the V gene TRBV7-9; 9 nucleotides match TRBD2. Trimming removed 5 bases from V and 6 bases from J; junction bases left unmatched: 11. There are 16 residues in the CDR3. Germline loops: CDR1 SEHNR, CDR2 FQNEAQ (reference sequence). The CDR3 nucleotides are TGTGCCAGCAGCCCCACCCTTAGCGGGAGTCCCAATGAGCAGTTCTTC. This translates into CASSPTLSGSPNEQFF.

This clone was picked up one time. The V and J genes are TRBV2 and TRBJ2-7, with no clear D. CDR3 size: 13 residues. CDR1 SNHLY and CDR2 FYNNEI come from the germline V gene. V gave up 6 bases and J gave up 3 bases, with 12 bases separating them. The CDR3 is CASRTRSNYEQYF. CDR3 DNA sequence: TGTGCCAGCAGGACGCGTAGCAACTACGAGCAGTACTTC.

The DNA for the CDR3 is TGCAGCGTTCTAGAAGGGGGCGATGGCTACACCTTC. Its translation is CSVLEGGDGYTF. The chain links TRBV29-1 to TRBJ1-2; TRBD1 agrees at 7 bases. The CDR3 has 12 amino acids. V was clipped by 5 bases and J by 6 bases; unmatched bases: 6. Per the germline V gene, CDR1 is SQVTM and CDR2 is ANQGSEA.

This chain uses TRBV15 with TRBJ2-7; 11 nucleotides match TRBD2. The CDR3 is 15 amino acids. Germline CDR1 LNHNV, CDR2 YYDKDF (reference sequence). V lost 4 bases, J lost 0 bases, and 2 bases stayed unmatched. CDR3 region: CATSNGTSGSYEQYF. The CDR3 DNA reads TGTGCCACCAGCAACGGGACTAGCGGCTCCTACGAGCAGTACTTC.

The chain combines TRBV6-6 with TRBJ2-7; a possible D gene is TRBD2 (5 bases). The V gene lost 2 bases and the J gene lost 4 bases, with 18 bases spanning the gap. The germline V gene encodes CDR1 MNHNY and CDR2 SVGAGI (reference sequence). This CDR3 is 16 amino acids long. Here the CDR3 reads CASSYAEGGQKYEQYF. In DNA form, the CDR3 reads TGTGCCAGCAGTTACGCGGAAGGAGGTCAGAAATACGAGCAGTACTTC.

The DNA for the CDR3 is TGTGCCAGCAGAAGGCCGGGACACCTAAATGAGAGAGGTAACACTGAAGCTTTCTTT. This sequence encodes CASRRPGHLNERGNTEAFF. The chain has TRBV7-9 and TRBJ1-1, with a tentative D call TRBD1 (6 bases). Trimming shortened V by 6 bases and J by 2 bases, and 28 bases separated the two germline ends. This CDR3 comprises 19 residues. The V gene's germline CDR1 is SEHNR and CDR2 FQNEAQ (reference sequence).

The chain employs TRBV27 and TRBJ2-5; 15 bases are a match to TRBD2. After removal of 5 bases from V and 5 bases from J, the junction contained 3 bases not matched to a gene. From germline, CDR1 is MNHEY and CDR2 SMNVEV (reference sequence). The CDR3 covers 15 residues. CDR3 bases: TGTGCCAGCAGTGTTGGGACTAGCGGGAGGGAGACCCAGTACTTC. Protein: CASSVGTSGRETQYF.

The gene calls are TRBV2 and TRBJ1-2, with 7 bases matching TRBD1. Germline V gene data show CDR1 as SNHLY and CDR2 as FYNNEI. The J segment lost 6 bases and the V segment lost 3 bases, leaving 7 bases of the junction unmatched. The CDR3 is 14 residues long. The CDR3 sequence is CASSESPGGNGYTF. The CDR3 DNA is TGTGCCAGCAGTGAGAGCCCAGGGGGTAATGGCTACACCTTC. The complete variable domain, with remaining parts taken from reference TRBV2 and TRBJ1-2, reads EPEVTQTPSHQVTQMGQEVILRCVPISNHLYFYWYRQILGQKVEFLVSFYNNEISEKSEIFDDQFSVERPDGSNFTLKIRSTKLEDSAMYFCASSESPGGNGYTFGSGTRLTVV.

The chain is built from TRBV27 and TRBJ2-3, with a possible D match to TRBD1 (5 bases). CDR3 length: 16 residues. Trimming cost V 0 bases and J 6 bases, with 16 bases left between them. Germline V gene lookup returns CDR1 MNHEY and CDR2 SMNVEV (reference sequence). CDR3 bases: TGTGCCAGCAGTTTATCTCAGTCCAGGGCTCCCGATACGCAGTATTTT. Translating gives CASSLSQSRAPDTQYF.

The CDR3 protein is CASSPGGGPNNEQFF. CDR3 bases: TGTGCCAGCAGCCCCGGTGGGGGCCCGAACAATGAGCAGTTCTTC. The V and J genes are TRBV9 and TRBJ2-1, with a tentative D call TRBD1 (6 bases). The V and J ends lost 4 bases and 5 bases respectively, with 16 bases between them. Germline V gene sequence: CDR1 SGDLS, CDR2 YYNGEE. The CDR3 has 15 residues.

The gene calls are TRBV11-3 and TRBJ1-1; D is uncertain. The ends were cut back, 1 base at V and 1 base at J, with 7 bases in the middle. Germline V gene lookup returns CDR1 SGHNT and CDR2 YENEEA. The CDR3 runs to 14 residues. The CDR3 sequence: CASSLGSGNTEAFF. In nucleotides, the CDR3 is TGTGCCAGCAGCTTAGGGTCCGGGAACACTGAAGCTTTCTTT.

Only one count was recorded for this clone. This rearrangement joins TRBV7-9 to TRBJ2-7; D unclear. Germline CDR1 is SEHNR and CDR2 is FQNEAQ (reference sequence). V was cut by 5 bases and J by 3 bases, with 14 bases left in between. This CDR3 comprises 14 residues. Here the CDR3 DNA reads TGTGCCAGCAGCCCGAGGCCTGCCCGCTACGAGCAGTACTTC. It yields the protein CASSPRPARYEQYF.

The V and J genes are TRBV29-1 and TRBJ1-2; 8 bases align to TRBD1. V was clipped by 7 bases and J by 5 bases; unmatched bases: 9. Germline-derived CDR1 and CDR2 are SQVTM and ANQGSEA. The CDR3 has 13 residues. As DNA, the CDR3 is TGCAGCGCCCAGGGGGCCTCTGTTTATGGCTACACCTTC. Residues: CSAQGASVYGYTF.

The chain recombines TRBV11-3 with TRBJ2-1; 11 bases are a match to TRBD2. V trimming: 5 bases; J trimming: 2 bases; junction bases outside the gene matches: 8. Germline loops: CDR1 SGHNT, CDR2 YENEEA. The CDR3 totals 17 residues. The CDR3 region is CASSPRGSGRAYNEQFF. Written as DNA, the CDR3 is TGTGCCAGCAGCCCCCGGGGTAGCGGGAGGGCCTACAATGAGCAGTTCTTC.

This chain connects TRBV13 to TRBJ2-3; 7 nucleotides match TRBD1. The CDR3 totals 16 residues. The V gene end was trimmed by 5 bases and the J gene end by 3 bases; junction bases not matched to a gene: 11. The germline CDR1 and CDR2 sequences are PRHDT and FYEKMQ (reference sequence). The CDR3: CASSGQGGVVTDTQYF. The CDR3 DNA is TGTGCCAGCAGCGGCCAAGGGGGCGTCGTGACAGATACGCAGTATTTT.

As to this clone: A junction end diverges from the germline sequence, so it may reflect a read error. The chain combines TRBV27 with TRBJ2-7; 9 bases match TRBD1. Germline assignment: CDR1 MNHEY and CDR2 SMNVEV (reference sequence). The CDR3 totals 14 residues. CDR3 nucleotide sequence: TGTGCCAGCAGTCCCTCCGGGACAGGGAGAGATCGGTCCTTC. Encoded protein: CASSPSGTGRDRSF.

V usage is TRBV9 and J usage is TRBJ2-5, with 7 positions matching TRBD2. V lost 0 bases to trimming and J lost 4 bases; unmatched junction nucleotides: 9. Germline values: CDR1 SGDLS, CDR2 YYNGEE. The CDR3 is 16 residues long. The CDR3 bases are TGTGCCAGCAGCGTAGAGAGGGCGGGAGTAGGAGAGACCCAGTACTTC. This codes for CASSVERAGVGETQYF.

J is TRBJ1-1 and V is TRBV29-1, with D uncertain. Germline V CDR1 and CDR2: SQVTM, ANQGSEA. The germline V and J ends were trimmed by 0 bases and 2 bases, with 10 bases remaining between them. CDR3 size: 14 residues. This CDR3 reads CSVEEGMGNTEAFF. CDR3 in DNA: TGCAGCGTTGAAGAAGGCATGGGTAACACTGAAGCTTTCTTT.

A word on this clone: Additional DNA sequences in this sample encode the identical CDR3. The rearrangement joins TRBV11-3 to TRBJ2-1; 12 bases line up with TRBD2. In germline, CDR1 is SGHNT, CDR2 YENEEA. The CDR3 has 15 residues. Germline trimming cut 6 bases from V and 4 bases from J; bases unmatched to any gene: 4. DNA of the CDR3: TGTGCCAGCAGTTCAGGACTAGCGGGATACAATGAGCAGTTCTTC. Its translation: CASSSGLAGYNEQFF.

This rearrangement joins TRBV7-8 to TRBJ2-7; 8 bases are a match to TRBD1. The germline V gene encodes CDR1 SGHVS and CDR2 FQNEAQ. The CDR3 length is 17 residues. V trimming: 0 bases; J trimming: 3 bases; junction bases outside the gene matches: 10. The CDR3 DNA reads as TGTGCCAGCAGCTTAGCCCGGACAGGGTTGTTCCTCTACGAGCAGTACTTC. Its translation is CASSLARTGLFLYEQYF.

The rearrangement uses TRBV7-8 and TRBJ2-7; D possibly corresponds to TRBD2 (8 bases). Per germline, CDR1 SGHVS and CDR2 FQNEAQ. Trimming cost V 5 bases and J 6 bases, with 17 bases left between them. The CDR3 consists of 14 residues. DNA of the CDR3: TGTGCCAGCAGCCCAGGGGGACTAGTGGGCGAGCAGTACTTC. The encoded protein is CASSPGGLVGEQYF. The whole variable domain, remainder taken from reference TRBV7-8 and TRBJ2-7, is GAGVSQSPRYKVAKRGQDVALRCDPISGHVSLFWYQQALGQGPEFLTYFQNEAQLDKSGLPSDRFFAERPEGSVSTLKIQRTQQEDSAVYLCASSPGGLVGEQYFGPGTRLTVT.

The CDR3 loop reads CASSQQGGNGYTF. CDR3 nucleotide sequence: TGTGCCAGCAGCCAACAGGGTGGGAATGGCTACACCTTC. The rearrangement uses TRBV7-9 and TRBJ1-2; D is possibly TRBD1 (6 bases). The germline V and J ends were trimmed by 5 bases and 6 bases, with 13 bases remaining between them. Germline loops: CDR1 SEHNR, CDR2 FQNEAQ (reference sequence). CDR3 length: 13 amino acids.

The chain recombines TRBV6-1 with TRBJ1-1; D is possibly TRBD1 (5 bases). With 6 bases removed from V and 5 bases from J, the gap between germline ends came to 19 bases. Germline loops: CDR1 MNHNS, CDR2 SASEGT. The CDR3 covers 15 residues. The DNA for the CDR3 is TGTGCCAGCAGGACATGGGGCAGGGAAGGGACTGAAGCTTTCTTT. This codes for CASRTWGREGTEAFF.